This T cell receptor beta chain was sequenced for a study of cytomegalovirus exposure and HLA in healthy donors. On the study more broadly: Earlier, roughly 180 million T cells were analyzed, and about 100 million unique TCR beta sequences were found among them. Overall study results and limits: Most CMV-associated TCR beta chains were later found to appear HLA-restricted. Clonal expansion, a later analysis showed, was greater in HLA-associated TCR beta chains than in equally common others.

Germline CDR1 and CDR2: LGHNA and YNFKEQ. This CDR3 contains 13 residues. This clone was seen a single time. The antigen is undetermined. The PCR made use of 60 Vbeta and 13 Jbeta primers. Assay: immunoSEQ multiplex PCR; the TCRdb copy retains only in-frame clones and omits some. This sample has about 120,000 clones, with about 80% found just once. The gene calls are TRBV4-2 and TRBJ2-5; D might be TRBD1 (5 bases). TRBJ2-7 explains the end of the DNA better; the J call may be wrong. Sequencing input: PBMCs. This receptor was obtained from a female donor in good health and CMV-seronegative. The CDR3 here is CASSPGFVGEQYF. In DNA, the CDR3 is TGTGCCAGCAGCCCAGGGTTTGTTGGCGAGCAGTACTTC.